These 15 T cell receptor beta chains originate from one sample sequenced in a study of blood T cell repertoires in COVID-19. This table comes from immunoSEQ multiplex PCR, and its TCRdb copy is limited to in-frame clones, with some not included. The sample consists of about 230,000 clones, approximately 90% of them appearing once. The source material was peripheral blood. Every receptor here comes from a man aged 50 to 60 with COVID-19, enrolled during active disease.

V and J are TRBV7-9 and TRBJ1-6; D ambiguous. Per germline, CDR1 SEHNR and CDR2 FQNEAQ (reference sequence). V was cut by 3 bases and J by 7 bases, with 13 bases left in between. The CDR3 is 15 residues long. The CDR3 spells CASSFPGRENSPLHF. The CDR3 DNA reads TGTGCCAGCAGCTTTCCAGGACGGGAGAATTCACCCCTCCACTTT.

The chain uses TRBV6-5 and TRBJ1-6; TRBD1 agrees at 9 bases. The CDR3 is 15 residues long. CDR1 and CDR2 (germline): MNHEY, SVGAGI. V lost 5 bases and J lost 9; bases outside the gene matches: 8. The CDR3 region is CASSRTGVFTSPLHF. The CDR3 DNA follows: TGTGCCAGCAGTCGGACAGGGGTTTTTACTTCACCCCTCCACTTT.

The chain couples TRBV18 to TRBJ2-7; D is perhaps TRBD1 (5 bases). V shed 4 bases and J shed 5 bases, with 12 bases lying between them. Germline CDR1 reads KGHSH; CDR2 reads LQKENI. The CDR3 has 13 amino acids. This CDR3 reads CASSQAGFNEQYF. CDR3 nucleotides: TGTGCCAGCTCACAGGCAGGGTTCAACGAGCAGTACTTC. Based on the CDR3 plus reference TRBV18 and TRBJ2-7, the full variable domain is NAGVMQNPRHLVRRRGQEARLRCSPMKGHSHVYWYRQLPEEGLKFMVYLQKENIIDESGMPKERFSAEFPKEGPSILRIQQVVRGDSAAYFCASSQAGFNEQYFGPGTRLTVT.

The genes are TRBV5-1 and TRBJ2-7; TRBD2 matches 7 bases. The CDR3 is 16 amino acids. The trim removed 5 bases at V and 3 bases at J, leaving 14 bases unmatched. CDR1 SGHRS and CDR2 YFSETQ come from the germline V gene. Written as DNA, the CDR3 is TGCGCCAGCAGGGTTTCCGAGACTAGCCTTTTCTACGAGCAGTACTTC. Translated, it gives CASRVSETSLFYEQYF.

J is TRBJ2-3 and V is TRBV7-9; perhaps TRBD2 as D (5 bases). V was trimmed by 3 bases and J by 1 base, leaving 11 bases between them. The germline CDR1 and CDR2 sequences are SEHNR and FQNEAQ (reference sequence). CDR3 length: 15 residues. The CDR3 region has the DNA TGTGCCAGCAGCTTCATGGGAGCAGGCACAGATACGCAGTATTTT. Amino acids: CASSFMGAGTDTQYF. The variable domain in full, with the rest retrieved from reference TRBV7-9 and TRBJ2-3, is DTGVSQNPRHKITKRGQNVTFRCDPISEHNRLYWYRQTLGQGPEFLTYFQNEAQLEKSRLLSDRFSAERPKGSFSTLEIQRTEQGDSAMYLCASSFMGAGTDTQYFGPGTRLTVL.

The gene calls are TRBV28 and TRBJ1-2; 8 bases match TRBD1. This CDR3 contains 12 residues. V trimming: 7 bases; J trimming: 8 bases; junction bases outside the gene matches: 6. Per germline, CDR1 MDHEN and CDR2 SYDVKM. The CDR3 DNA is TGTGCCAGCACCAAAACAGGGGGAGGCTACACCTTC. It codes for CASTKTGGGYTF.

This chain links TRBV14 with TRBJ2-1, with 11 positions matching TRBD2. The germline CDR1 and CDR2 sequences are SGHDN and FVKESK. V lost 5 bases and J lost 7; bases outside the gene matches: 4. The CDR3 has 14 residues. DNA of the CDR3: TGTGCCAGCAGCGCACTAGCGGGAGTGAATGAGCAGTTCTTC. This encodes CASSALAGVNEQFF.

V and J are TRBV12-3 or TRBV12-4 and TRBJ1-5; D gene ambiguous. CDR3 length: 11 amino acids. Trimming pared 6 bases from V and 7 bases from J, leaving 7 bases between. The CDR3 DNA reads TGTGCCAGCAGCCTAGCCCAGCCCCAGCATTTT. As protein: CASSLAQPQHF.

The V call is TRBV7-8, the J call TRBJ2-1; D is possibly TRBD1 (5 bases). Germline loops: CDR1 SGHVS, CDR2 FQNEAQ. The length of the CDR3 is 15 residues. The V end lost 5 bases, the J end lost 7 bases, and 18 bases lay between the germline ends. The chain's CDR3 is CASSPHSGRANEQFF. CDR3 DNA sequence: TGTGCCAGCAGCCCGCACTCTGGCAGGGCAAATGAGCAGTTCTTC.

The chain has TRBV24-1 and TRBJ2-5; 9 nucleotides align to TRBD2. Germline lookup yields CDR1 KGHDR and CDR2 SFDVKD. Trimming took 3 bases from V and 2 from J; bases not matched to a gene: 6. CDR3 size: 16 residues. CDR3 sequence (DNA): TGTGCCACCAGTGATGCAGCGGGGGGATTGCAAGAGACCCAGTACTTC. It codes for CATSDAAGGLQETQYF.

The chain carries TRBV19 and TRBJ1-5; weak D call: TRBD1 (6 bases). Germline lookup yields CDR1 LNHDA and CDR2 SQIVND (reference sequence). The V end was cut by 3 bases, the J end by 7 bases, with 13 bases between. CDR3 length: 14 amino acids. The CDR3 sequence is CASSMWGREQPQHF. The CDR3 DNA reads as TGTGCCAGTAGTATGTGGGGGCGCGAACAGCCCCAGCATTTT. The variable domain in full, completed from reference TRBV19 and TRBJ1-5, reads DGGITQSPKYLFRKEGQNVTLSCEQNLNHDAMYWYRQDPGQGLRLIYYSQIVNDFQKGDIAEGYSVSREKKESFPLTVTSAQKNPTAFYLCASSMWGREQPQHFGDGTRLSIL.

The table lists this clone with a few counts. J is TRBJ2-5 and V is TRBV29-1, with unresolved D. The CDR3 is 14 amino acids. Trimming removed 7 bases at V and 2 bases at J, with 17 bases between. Germline CDR1 and CDR2: SQVTM and ANQGSEA. The CDR3 is CSATLRSQQETQYF. DNA for the CDR3: TGCAGCGCTACTTTGCGGAGTCAACAAGAGACCCAGTACTTC.

The chain joins TRBV30 to TRBJ2-7; tentative D call: TRBD1 (5 bases). In germline, CDR1 is GTSNPN, CDR2 SVGIG (reference sequence). The V gene lost 2 bases and the J gene lost 5 bases, with 10 bases spanning the gap. CDR3 length equals 12 residues. Here the CDR3 DNA reads TGTGCCTGGAGTTCCAGGGCTCACGAGCAGTACTTC. It yields the protein CAWSSRAHEQYF.

This chain uses TRBV25-1 with TRBJ2-7; 7 bases fit TRBD1. V shed 6 bases, J shed 3 bases, and the junction held 2 bases outside the gene matches. This CDR3 comprises 12 residues. Germline CDR1 MGHDK, CDR2 SYGVNS. CDR3 bases: TGTGCCAGCAGGACAGGGATCTACGAGCAGTACTTC. This codes for CASRTGIYEQYF.

The chain employs TRBV29-1 and TRBJ1-1; possible D gene TRBD1, 6 bases. Per germline, CDR1 SQVTM and CDR2 ANQGSEA. Trimming took 1 base from V and 4 from J, leaving 16 bases between them. The CDR3 is made up of 15 amino acids. The CDR3 loop is CSVEGDYRESTEAFF. CDR3 coding DNA: TGCAGCGTTGAAGGGGATTACAGGGAGAGCACTGAAGCTTTCTTT.